The sequence of this TCR beta chain was determined in a study of cytomegalovirus exposure and HLA in healthy donors. General study results and limits: The study put roughly 160 TCR beta chains on its list as cytomegalovirus-associated.

Samples came from healthy bone marrow donors. As concerns this clone: Its target is not known.

PCR involved 60 Vbeta and 13 Jbeta primers. Sequencing was performed with immunoSEQ multiplex PCR; in TCRdb, only in-frame clones are kept and a portion is missing. The sample lists around 150,000 clones; roughly four fifths were seen once. Sequenced material: PBMCs. This TCR was recovered from a woman in her forties or fifties in good health and CMV-seronegative.

The CDR3 is CATSRVKGATEAFF. The CDR3 nucleotides read TGTGCCACCAGCAGAGTGAAGGGGGCCACTGAAGCTTTCTTT. The V and J genes are TRBV15 and TRBJ1-1, with 7 bases fitting TRBD1. This CDR3 comprises 14 residues. V dropped 1 base and J dropped 4; count of bases not matched to a gene: 3. Germline V gives CDR1 LNHNV, CDR2 YYDKDF (reference sequence). The complete variable domain, with remaining parts taken from reference TRBV15 and TRBJ1-1, reads DAMVIQNPRYQVTQFGKPVTLSCSQTLNHNVMYWYQQKSSQAPKLLFHYYDKDFNNEADTPDNFQSRRPNTSFCFLDIRSPGLGDTAMYLCATSRVKGATEAFFGQGTRLTVV.